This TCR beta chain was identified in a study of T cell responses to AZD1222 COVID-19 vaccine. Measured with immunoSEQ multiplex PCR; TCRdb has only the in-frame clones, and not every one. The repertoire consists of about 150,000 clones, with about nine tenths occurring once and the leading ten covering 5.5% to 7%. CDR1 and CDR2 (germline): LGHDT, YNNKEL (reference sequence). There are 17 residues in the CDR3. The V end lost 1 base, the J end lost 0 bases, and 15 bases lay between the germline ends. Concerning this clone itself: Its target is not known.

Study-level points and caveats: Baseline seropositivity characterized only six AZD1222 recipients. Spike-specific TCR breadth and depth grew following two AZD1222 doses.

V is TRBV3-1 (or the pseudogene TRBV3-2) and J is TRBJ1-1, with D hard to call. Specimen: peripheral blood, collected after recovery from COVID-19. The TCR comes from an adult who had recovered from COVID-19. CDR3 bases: TGTGCCAGCAGCCAAGCCGGACGGCCCCATATGAACACTGAAGCTTTCTTT. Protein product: CASSQAGRPHMNTEAFF.